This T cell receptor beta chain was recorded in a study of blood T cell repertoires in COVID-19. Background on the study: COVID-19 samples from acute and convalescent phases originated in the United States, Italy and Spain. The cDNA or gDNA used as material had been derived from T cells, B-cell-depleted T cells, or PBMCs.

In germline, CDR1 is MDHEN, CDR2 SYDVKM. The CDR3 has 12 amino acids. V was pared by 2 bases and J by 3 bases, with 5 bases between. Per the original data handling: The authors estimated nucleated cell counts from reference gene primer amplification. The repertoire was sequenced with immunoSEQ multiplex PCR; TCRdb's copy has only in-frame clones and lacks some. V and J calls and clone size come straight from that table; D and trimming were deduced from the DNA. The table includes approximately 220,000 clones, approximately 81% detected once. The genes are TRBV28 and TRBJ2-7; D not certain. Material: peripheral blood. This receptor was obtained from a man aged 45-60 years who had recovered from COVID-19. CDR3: CASSLRSYEQYF. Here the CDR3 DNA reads TGTGCCAGCAGTTTAAGGAGCTACGAGCAGTACTTC. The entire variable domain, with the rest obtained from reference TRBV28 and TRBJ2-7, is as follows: DVKVTQSSRYLVKRTGEKVFLECVQDMDHENMFWYRQDPGLGLRLIYFSYDVKMKEKGDIPEGYSVSREKKERFSLILESASTNQTSMYLCASSLRSYEQYFGPGTRLTVT.